This T cell receptor (beta chain) was found in a study of T cells after yellow fever vaccination. TCRdb re-called the 5' RACE reads through MiXCR, storing one row per CDR3 protein. This table has approximately 510,000 distinct CDR3 sequences, 20% to 25% appearing once. General study findings and limits: Overall, a small share of clonotypes was seen in both CD4 and CD8 compartments.

The CDR3 is made up of 13 amino acids. Trimming removed 3 bases from V and 9 bases from J, with 17 bases in between. Germline assignment: CDR1 DFQATT and CDR2 SNEGSKA (reference sequence). Turning to this clonotype: The antigen remains unidentified.

The TCR originated in a man aged 18 to 29 who received the YFV17D yellow fever vaccine. The V and J genes are TRBV20-1 and TRBJ1-2; unclear D gene. The sample was PBMCs, taken approximately 20 days after the first yellow fever vaccination. The CDR3 coding sequence is TGCAGTGCTAGTTCTGGGTCGGTGGAGAGCTACACCTTC. The encoded protein is CSASSGSVESYTF.